This paragraph covers one T cell receptor beta chain sequence. No antigen is known for it. These data are taken from a study of cytomegalovirus exposure and HLA in healthy donors. Study overall: HLA-typed donors were the source of 83 million or so unique TCRs, which an early data release held. General study points: No immune exposure information besides CMV serostatus was available. Accurate HLA-A and HLA-B prediction from TCR beta sequences was reported for most subjects.

CDR1 and CDR2 from the germline V gene are SGHTA and FQGTGA. V lost 4 bases and J lost 5, with 16 bases in between. The CDR3 totals 15 residues. PCR employed 60 Vbeta and 13 Jbeta primers. Method: immunoSEQ multiplex PCR; TCRdb's copy keeps in-frame clones and lacks some. The sample records 90,000 to 120,000 clones, approximately 68% being singletons. This rearrangement joins TRBV7-3 to TRBJ2-3, with a weak D call TRBD2 (5 bases). The origin of this receptor is a woman in her late teens or twenties in good health and CMV-seropositive. The sequenced sample consisted of PBMCs. The CDR3 loop is CASSSRTHGVDTQYF. CDR3 nucleotide sequence: TGTGCCAGCAGCTCGAGGACCCACGGGGTAGATACGCAGTATTTT. Drawing the rest from reference TRBV7-3 and TRBJ2-3, the complete variable domain is GAGVSQTPSNKVTEKGKYVELRCDPISGHTALYWYRQSLGQGPEFLIYFQGTGAADDSGLPNDRFFAVRPEGSVSTLKIQRTERGDSAVYLCASSSRTHGVDTQYFGPGTRLTVL.